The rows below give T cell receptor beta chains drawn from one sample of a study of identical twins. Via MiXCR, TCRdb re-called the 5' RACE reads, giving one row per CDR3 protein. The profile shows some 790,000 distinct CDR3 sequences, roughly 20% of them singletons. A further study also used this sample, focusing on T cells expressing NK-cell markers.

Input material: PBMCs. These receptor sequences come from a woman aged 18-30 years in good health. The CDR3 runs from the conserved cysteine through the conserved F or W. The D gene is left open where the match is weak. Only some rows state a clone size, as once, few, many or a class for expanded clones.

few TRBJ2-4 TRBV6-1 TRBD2 CASSPRTSGGKNIQYF TGTGCCAGCAGTCCGAGGACTAGCGGGGGTAAAAACATTCAGTACTTC
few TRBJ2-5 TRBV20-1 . CSPSTPGSETQYF TGCAGTCCCTCCACCCCCGGTAGTGAGACCCAGTACTTC
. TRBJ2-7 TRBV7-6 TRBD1 CASSFDAGGRYEQYF TGTGCCAGCAGCTTCGATGCAGGGGGAAGGTACGAGCAGTACTTC
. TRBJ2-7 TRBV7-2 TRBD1 CASSTAGTGEAYEQYF TGTGCCAGCAGTACAGCCGGGACAGGGGAAGCCTACGAGCAGTACTTC
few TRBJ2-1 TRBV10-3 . CAISSSPAGGNEQFF TGTGCCATCAGTTCCTCGCCGGCCGGAGGCAATGAGCAGTTCTTC
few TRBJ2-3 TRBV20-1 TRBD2 CSAWTSGSEDTQYF TGCAGTGCTTGGACTAGCGGGAGTGAGGATACGCAGTATTTT
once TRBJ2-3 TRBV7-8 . CATTVGTFTDTQYF TGTGCCACCACTGTCGGGACTTTCACAGATACGCAGTATTTT
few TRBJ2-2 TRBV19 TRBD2 CASGGGGGTRYLTGELFF TGTGCCAGTGGCGGGGGTGGTGGCACCCGATACCTCACCGGGGAGCTGTTTTTT
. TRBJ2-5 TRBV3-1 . CASSQTMDQETQYF TGTGCCAGCAGCCAGACGATGGACCAAGAGACCCAGTACTTC
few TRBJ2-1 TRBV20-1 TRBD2 CSASPSGPNNEQFF TGCAGTGCGTCCCCTAGCGGGCCCAACAATGAGCAGTTCTTC
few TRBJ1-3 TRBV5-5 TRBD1 CASTYLGQGKNTIYF TGTGCCAGCACCTATCTTGGACAGGGGAAAAACACCATATATTTT
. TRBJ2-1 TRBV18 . CASSPESDEQFF TGTGCCAGCTCACCAGAGTCCGATGAGCAGTTCTTC
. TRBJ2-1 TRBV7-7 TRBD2 CASSLGSGTEQFF TGTGCCAGCAGCTTAGGTAGCGGGACTGAGCAGTTCTTC
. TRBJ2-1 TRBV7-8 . CASSLATSGEQFF TGTGCCAGCAGCTTAGCTACCAGCGGTGAGCAGTTCTTC
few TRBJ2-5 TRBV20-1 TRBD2 CSVKSGLAVKGTQYF TGCAGTGTCAAAAGTGGACTAGCGGTTAAGGGGACCCAGTACTTC
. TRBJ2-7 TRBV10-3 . CAISEQVGGEQYF TGTGCCATCAGTGAGCAAGTCGGGGGCGAGCAGTACTTC
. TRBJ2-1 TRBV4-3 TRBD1 CASSQTDRANNEQFF TGCGCCAGCAGCCAGACCGACAGGGCGAACAATGAGCAGTTCTTC
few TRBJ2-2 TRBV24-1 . CATANENTGELFF TGTGCCACCGCAAACGAGAACACCGGGGAGCTGTTTTTT